This paragraph reports one T cell receptor (beta chain). The Seattle site enrolled patients during active infection and followed them longitudinally. CDR1 is SGHTA and CDR2 is FQGNSA in the germline V gene. This CDR3 has 14 residues. The ends were cut back, 0 bases at V and 7 bases at J, with 12 bases in the middle. The sample comes from a study of blood T cell repertoires in COVID-19. The wider study: COVID-19 samples from acute and convalescent phases originated in the United States, Italy and Spain. PBMCs, B-cell-depleted T cells, or T cells were the source of the cDNA or gDNA that made up the material.

Per the authors' pipeline: Amplification from reference gene primers served as the basis for estimated nucleated cell counts. The protocol was immunoSEQ multiplex PCR, while the TCRdb copy is restricted to in-frame clones and leaves out a portion. V and J calls and clone size are copied from that table; D and trimming were computed from the DNA. The data hold some 69,000 clones, with 90% observed a single time. The material sequenced was peripheral blood. This chain links TRBV7-2 with TRBJ1-2; D might be TRBD1 (5 bases). The source is a man aged 45-65 years with COVID-19, enrolled during active disease. CDR3 region: CASSLASGLRGYTF. The DNA for the CDR3 is TGTGCCAGCAGCTTAGCGTCAGGGCTCCGTGGCTACACCTTC.